This T cell receptor beta chain was captured by sequencing in a study of tissue T cells after allogeneic stem cell transplantation. As concerns this clone: Its antigen is unknown.

Findings and limits, study-wide: Across patients, clones rarely overlapped, yet motif clusters were shared tissue-specifically. The patient cohort was small and clinically heterogeneous, with limited sampling depth. Which tissue TCRs were alloreactive or antigen-specific was not determined. Some clones might be persisting host cells. Blood and spleen captured only part of the tissue TCR repertoire.

The CDR3 extends over 12 amino acids. Trimming cost V 4 bases and J 5 bases, with 7 bases left between them. The germline V gene encodes CDR1 SGDLS and CDR2 YYNGEE. TCRdb keeps only in-frame clones here, not all; method: immunoSEQ multiplex PCR. Of roughly 3,900 clones in the sample, around three fifths were seen once. Specimen: tissue from the ileum, collected at autopsy. V usage is TRBV9 and J usage is TRBJ2-1; D unresolved. This clonotype was obtained from a male donor aged 60 or over with lung cancer. CDR3 region: CASSPGHNEQFF. DNA of the CDR3: TGTGCCAGCAGCCCGGGCCACAATGAGCAGTTCTTC.